The 11 T cell receptor beta chains below come from one sample, sequenced in a study of blood T cell repertoires in COVID-19. Profiling relied on immunoSEQ multiplex PCR, and the TCRdb table lists in-frame clones only, not all of them. Of 140,000 or so clones in the sample, 70% to 85% were seen once. The sequenced material came from PBMCs or T cells enriched from blood (not recorded which). These TCRs come from a man over 45 who had recovered from COVID-19.

The V and J genes are TRBV27 and TRBJ2-5, with TRBD1 matching over 9 bases. Germline loops: CDR1 MNHEY, CDR2 SMNVEV (reference sequence). The CDR3 covers 16 residues. The junction had 10 bases not matched to a gene; V was cut back by 4 bases and J by 4 bases. The CDR3 loop reads CASSSPGYRGPETQYF. CDR3 DNA sequence: TGTGCCAGCAGTTCCCCGGGTTACAGGGGGCCAGAGACCCAGTACTTC.

The genes are TRBV28 and TRBJ1-1; 9 bases fit TRBD1. V was clipped by 1 base and J by 1 base; unmatched bases: 7. The length of the CDR3 is 17 residues. Germline V gene lookup returns CDR1 MDHEN and CDR2 SYDVKM. The CDR3: CASSLLGDRAPNTEAFF. The CDR3 nucleotides read TGTGCCAGCAGTTTATTAGGGGACAGGGCCCCGAACACTGAAGCTTTCTTT.

V and J are TRBV3-1 (or the pseudogene TRBV3-2) and TRBJ2-7; D is perhaps TRBD2 (5 bases). The CDR3 is 19 amino acids. Trimming removed 3 bases from V and 0 bases from J, with 24 bases in between. CDR1 is LGHDT, CDR2 YNNKEL, per germline (reference sequence). CDR3 nucleotide sequence: TGTGCCAGCAGCCACGCCGGGATTCCGCCCTTCAACAGCTCCTACGAGCAGTACTTC. Translated: CASSHAGIPPFNSSYEQYF.

The V and J genes are TRBV2 and TRBJ2-3; 9 bases map to TRBD2. V trimming: 7 bases; J trimming: 4 bases; junction bases outside the gene matches: 9. Germline values: CDR1 SNHLY, CDR2 FYNNEI. The CDR3 totals 15 residues. The CDR3 is CASNAGTSLSDTQYF. The CDR3 nucleotides read TGTGCCAGCAATGCCGGGACTAGCCTTTCAGATACGCAGTATTTT.

The chain has TRBV19 and TRBJ2-3, with 10 bases that match TRBD2. The CDR3 runs 16 residues. Germline trimming cut 5 bases from V and 2 bases from J; bases unmatched to any gene: 7. CDR1 and CDR2 from the germline V gene are LNHDA and SQIVND (reference sequence). CDR3 nucleotides: TGTGCCAGTAGTCCTAGCGGGGGAGCCTACACAGATACGCAGTATTTT. Protein sequence: CASSPSGGAYTDTQYF.

V is TRBV3-1 (or the pseudogene TRBV3-2) and J is TRBJ2-7; 10 bases are shared with TRBD2. From germline, CDR1 is LGHDT and CDR2 YNNKEL (reference sequence). The CDR3 spans 15 residues. After removal of 4 bases from V and 3 bases from J, the junction contained 6 bases not matched to a gene. The CDR3 spells CASSPWTSGDYEQYF. The CDR3 nucleotides are TGTGCCAGCAGCCCCTGGACTAGCGGTGACTACGAGCAGTACTTC.

The chain uses TRBV5-5 and TRBJ1-2; possibly TRBD1 for D (6 bases). The germline V gene encodes CDR1 SGHKS and CDR2 YYEKEE (reference sequence). V was shortened by 4 bases and J by 2 bases, with 9 bases between the two germline ends. The CDR3 length is 13 residues. DNA for the CDR3: TGTGCCAGCAGCACCACAGGGAACTATGGCTACACCTTC. The encoded protein is CASSTTGNYGYTF.

This clone occurred a few times. A junction end diverges from the germline sequence, so it may reflect a read error. The V call is TRBV12-3 or TRBV12-4, the J call TRBJ2-3; 11 nucleotides line up with TRBD2. The CDR3 has 12 residues. In nucleotides, the CDR3 is TGTGCCAGCAGTTTAGTTGGGACTAGCGGACATTTT. Its protein product is CASSLVGTSGHF.

This chain connects TRBV21-1 to TRBJ1-1. TRBV21-1 is an annotated pseudogene. There are 16 residues in the CDR3. The CDR3 loop reads CASSKGEGQGNTEAFF. The DNA of the CDR3 is TGTGCCAGCAGCAAAGGGGAGGGGCAGGGGAACACTGAAGCTTTCTTT.

CDR3: CASSPQGANTIYF. The CDR3 DNA reads TGTGCCAGCAGCCCCCAGGGGGCTAACACCATATATTTT. The V gene is TRBV5-6, the J gene TRBJ1-3; 8 bases are a match to TRBD1. CDR1 is SGHDT, CDR2 YYEEEE, per germline. The CDR3 totals 13 residues. J gave up 7 bases and V 4 bases, and 4 bases lay outside the gene matches.

This clone was detected a few times. The rearrangement links TRBV5-1 to TRBJ1-6; TRBD1 aligns across 7 bases. The CDR3 length is 16 residues. Trimming took 4 bases from V and 0 from J; bases not matched to a gene: 4. CDR1 is SGHRS and CDR2 is YFSETQ in the germline V gene. The CDR3 bases are TGCGCCAGCAGCCCGACAGGGAGCTCCTATAATTCACCCCTCCACTTT. Translation: CASSPTGSSYNSPLHF.